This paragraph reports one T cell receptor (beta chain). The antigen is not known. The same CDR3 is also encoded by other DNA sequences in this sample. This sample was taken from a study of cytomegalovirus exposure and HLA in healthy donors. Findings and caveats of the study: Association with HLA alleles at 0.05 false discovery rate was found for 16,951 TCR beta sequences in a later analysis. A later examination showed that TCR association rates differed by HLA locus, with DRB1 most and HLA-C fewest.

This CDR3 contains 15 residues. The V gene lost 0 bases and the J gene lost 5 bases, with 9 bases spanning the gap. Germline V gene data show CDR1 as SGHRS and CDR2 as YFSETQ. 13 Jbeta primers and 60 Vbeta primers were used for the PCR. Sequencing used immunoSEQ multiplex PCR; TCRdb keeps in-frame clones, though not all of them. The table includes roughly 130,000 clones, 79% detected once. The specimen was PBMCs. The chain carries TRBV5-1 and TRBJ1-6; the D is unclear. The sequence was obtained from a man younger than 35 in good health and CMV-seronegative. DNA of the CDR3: TGCGCCAGCAGCTTGGTTCCAGGCGATAATTCACCCCTCCACTTT. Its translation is CASSLVPGDNSPLHF.